The 11 T cell receptor beta chains below were found in one sample sequenced in a study of cytomegalovirus exposure and HLA in healthy donors. PCR was performed using 60 Vbeta and 13 Jbeta primers. TCRdb keeps only in-frame clones here, not all; method: immunoSEQ multiplex PCR. The sample holds 250,000 to 300,000 clones, about nine tenths seen once. Sequencing was performed on PBMCs. The receptors here all came from a girl aged 2-10 years in good health and CMV-seronegative.

This clone was counted between two and nine times. V gene TRBV2 combines with J gene TRBJ1-1; D not certain. Germline V gene lookup returns CDR1 SNHLY and CDR2 FYNNEI. The CDR3 is 13 residues long. Deletions cut 5 bases from V and 5 bases from J, with 12 bases between. The CDR3 DNA reads as TGTGCCAGCAGTACCGGGTCGGGAACTGAAGCTTTCTTT. Translation gives CASSTGSGTEAFF.

The genes are TRBV12-5 and TRBJ1-4, with D tentatively TRBD1 (5 bases). Germline assignment: CDR1 LGHNT and CDR2 FRNRAP. The CDR3 is 16 amino acids. V lost 0 bases and J lost 4, with 12 bases in between. The CDR3 loop is CASGLVLQGRNEKLFF. The CDR3 region has the DNA TGTGCTAGTGGTTTGGTATTGCAGGGCCGTAATGAAAAACTGTTTTTT.

The chain carries TRBV14 and TRBJ1-3, with D possibly being TRBD1 (6 bases). Germline assignment: CDR1 SGHDN and CDR2 FVKESK. Trimming stripped 5 bases from V and 3 bases from J, with 23 bases between. The length of the CDR3 is 18 residues. The CDR3 is CASSLALDSEIFGNTIYF. The CDR3 DNA is TGTGCCAGCAGCTTAGCCCTGGACAGCGAGATCTTTGGAAACACCATATATTTT.

The rearrangement joins TRBV4-1 to TRBJ2-1, with 10 bases lining up with TRBD2. V lost 0 bases and J lost 4; bases outside the gene matches: 12. The CDR3 covers 19 residues. CDR1 and CDR2 (germline): MGHRA, YSYEKL. The CDR3 DNA is TGCGCCAGCAGCCAAGATCAACCCCTTCTAGCGGGGGAATACAATGAGCAGTTCTTC. It is translated as CASSQDQPLLAGEYNEQFF.

This clone was detected only once. The chain joins TRBV10-3 to TRBJ1-5, with no clear D. CDR3 size: 13 residues. The germline CDR1 and CDR2 sequences are ENHRY and SYGVKD. Trimming took off 2 bases at V and 6 bases at J, with 8 bases between the two ends. The CDR3 region has the DNA TGTGCCATCAGTGAGGGAGTGGGTCAGCCCCAGCATTTT. Amino acids: CAISEGVGQPQHF.

The chain joins TRBV10-3 to TRBJ2-7; D might be TRBD2 (7 bases). Germline V gives CDR1 ENHRY, CDR2 SYGVKD. The ends were cut back, 0 bases at V and 0 bases at J, with 12 bases in the middle. The length of the CDR3 is 16 residues. CDR3 residues: CAISESGGQASYEQYF. The CDR3 DNA reads as TGTGCCATCAGTGAGTCCGGGGGGCAGGCCTCCTACGAGCAGTACTTC.

V is TRBV15 and J is TRBJ1-1; D gene ambiguous. The CDR3 spans 14 residues. V lost 1 base and J lost 5, with 11 bases in between. Germline assignment: CDR1 LNHNV and CDR2 YYDKDF (reference sequence). This chain's CDR3 is CATSRGGLGTEAFF. CDR3 in DNA: TGTGCCACCAGCAGAGGAGGGTTGGGAACTGAAGCTTTCTTT.

With respect to this clone: This specimen includes other DNA sequences encoding the same CDR3. The chain is built from TRBV18 and TRBJ1-6; 9 nucleotides match TRBD1. Losses at the gene ends were 1 base for V and 7 bases for J; bases not matched to a gene: 2. The CDR3 has 15 amino acids. Germline lookup yields CDR1 KGHSH and CDR2 LQKENI. Here the CDR3 DNA reads TGTGCCAGCTCACCACTCGGACAGGGGAATTCACCCCTCCACTTT. Residues: CASSPLGQGNSPLHF.

V is TRBV19 and J is TRBJ2-7; no definite D call. Looked up from germline, CDR1 is LNHDA and CDR2 is SQIVND (reference sequence). There are 14 residues in the CDR3. The V end lost 7 bases, the J end lost 3 bases, and 16 bases lay between the germline ends. This CDR3 reads CASTRSWPGYEQYF. CDR3 nucleotide sequence: TGTGCCAGTACCCGGAGCTGGCCCGGCTACGAGCAGTACTTC. The entire variable domain, with the rest obtained from reference TRBV19 and TRBJ2-7, is as follows: DGGITQSPKYLFRKEGQNVTLSCEQNLNHDAMYWYRQDPGQGLRLIYYSQIVNDFQKGDIAEGYSVSREKKESFPLTVTSAQKNPTAFYLCASTRSWPGYEQYFGPGTRLTVT.

The chain carries TRBV7-5 and TRBJ2-5; TRBD2, the table's D call, lacks a check against the DNA. TRBV7-5 counts as a pseudogene. The CDR3 loop spans 15 amino acids. The CDR3 bases are TGTGCCAGAAGCTTAGGGGGGGAGTACCAAGAGACCCAGTACTTC. Translating it yields CARSLGGEYQETQYF.

V and J are TRBV6-5 and TRBJ2-3; 8 bases agree with TRBD2. Losses at the gene ends were 6 bases for V and 2 bases for J; bases not matched to a gene: 7. Looked up from germline, CDR1 is MNHEY and CDR2 is SVGAGI. The CDR3 spans 15 residues. CDR3 DNA sequence: TGTGCCAGCAGCTTAGCGGGGCGAAACACAGATACGCAGTATTTT. Translated, it gives CASSLAGRNTDTQYF.